This T cell receptor (beta chain) was observed in a study of beta chain features in type 1 diabetes. Study outcomes and limitations: Shortening of TCRB CDR3s, moderate but significant, appeared in all four CD4+ subsets of Type 1 diabetes patients.

Germline trimming cut 2 bases from V and 8 bases from J; bases unmatched to any gene: 3. The CDR3 covers 14 residues. Per the germline V gene, CDR1 is SGHTA and CDR2 is FQGNSA. This clone was counted a few times. The antigen is not known. Reverse transcription of all isolated RNA meant that expressed TCRB transcripts were sequenced. Measured with immunoSEQ multiplex PCR; TCRdb has only the in-frame clones, and not every one. This table holds about 700,000 clones, about an eighth found once. The receptor was isolated from a man younger than 30 with type 1 diabetes. Material: naive CD4+ T cells from blood. The chain uses TRBV7-2 and TRBJ2-2; TRBD2 agrees at 9 bases. The CDR3 region has the DNA TGTGCCAGCAGCTTAAGCGGACTAGCGGGGGAGCTGTTTTTT. This translates into CASSLSGLAGELFF.